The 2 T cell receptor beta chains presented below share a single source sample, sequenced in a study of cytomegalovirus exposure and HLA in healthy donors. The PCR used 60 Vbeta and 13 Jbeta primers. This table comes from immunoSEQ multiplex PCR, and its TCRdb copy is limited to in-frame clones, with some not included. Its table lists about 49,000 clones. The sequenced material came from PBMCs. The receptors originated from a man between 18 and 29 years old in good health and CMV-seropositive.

As DNA, the CDR3 is TGTGCCAGCAGCTTAGCGGGCGGGGGAGAGACCCAGTACTTC. As protein: CASSLAGGGETQYF. The V gene is TRBV11-2, the J gene TRBJ2-5; 7 nucleotides agree with TRBD2. CDR3 length equals 14 residues. Germline V gene data show CDR1 as SGHAT and CDR2 as FQNNGV. V gave up 1 base and J gave up 4 bases; unmatched junction bases: 3.

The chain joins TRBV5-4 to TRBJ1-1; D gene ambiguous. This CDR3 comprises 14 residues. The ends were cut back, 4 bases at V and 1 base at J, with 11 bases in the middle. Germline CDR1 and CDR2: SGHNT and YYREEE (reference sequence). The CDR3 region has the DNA TGTGCCAGCAGCCTTATAAATTCGAACACTGAAGCTTTCTTT. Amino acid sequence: CASSLINSNTEAFF.